These 31 T cell receptor beta chains were all obtained from the same sample, sequenced in a study of T cell clonotyping in hematopoietic cell transplantation (dated by TCRdb to the early 2020s). The method behind the library was the immunoSEQ multiplex PCR assay. TCRdb obtained this table from immuneACCESS and retained in-frame rearrangements with V and J assigned. These tables miss some clones; where compared with another copy, unresolved V genes account for less than half of the shortfall, and the remainder is unexplained. For this sample the table gives 16,000 or so clones, of which approximately 60% were detected only once. About 10% of the sample lies in the top ten. The meaning of the sample's time point label: 30 days after allo-HCT. This specimen was PBMCs, taken 30 days after allogeneic stem cell transplant. The source is a male patient aged 50 to 60 who had an allogeneic stem cell transplant from an unrelated donor, so T cells may come from the graft donor. Some clones in this sample may be carry-over from other donors' samples.

This chain uses TRBV10-1 with TRBJ2-7; TRBD1 might be the D (6 bases). The length of the CDR3 is 16 residues. Trimming stripped 6 bases from V and 3 bases from J, with 21 bases between. CDR1 is WNHNN and CDR2 is SYGVQD in the germline V gene (reference sequence). CDR3 amino acids: CASSIGEGHPLYEQYF. DNA of the CDR3: TGCGCCAGCAGCATCGGTGAGGGACATCCACTCTACGAGCAGTACTTC.

There are a few counts of this clone. The chain combines TRBV7-2 with TRBJ2-1; possible D gene TRBD2, 6 bases. The CDR3 covers 16 residues. CDR1 is SGHTA, CDR2 FQGNSA, per germline. Deletions cut 3 bases from V and 5 bases from J, with 17 bases between. CDR3 nucleotide sequence: TGTGCCAGCAGCTTCCAAGGCGCGGGGTTTAACAATGAGCAGTTCTTC. Translation: CASSFQGAGFNNEQFF.

The V and J genes are TRBV9 and TRBJ1-4; the match to TRBD1 covers 8 bases. The CDR3 totals 17 residues. Germline loops: CDR1 SGDLS, CDR2 YYNGEE. The junction had 8 bases not matched to a gene; V was cut back by 0 bases and J by 4 bases. The chain's CDR3 is CASSVGGRGHGNEKLFF. The CDR3 nucleotides are TGTGCCAGCAGCGTAGGTGGCAGGGGGCACGGTAATGAAAAACTGTTTTTT.

In its sample, this clone was seen a few times. The rearrangement joins TRBV30 to TRBJ2-5; TRBD2 matches 8 bases. The CDR3 spans 14 residues. CDR1 is GTSNPN and CDR2 is SVGIG in the germline V gene (reference sequence). The CDR3 sequence: CARGVGRAGETQYF. CDR3 sequence (DNA): TGTGCACGGGGGGTCGGGAGGGCTGGGGAGACCCAGTACTTC.

Comment on this clone: The junction shows a germline mismatch at one end, possibly a read error. The chain links TRBV27 to TRBJ2-5; 7 nucleotides agree with TRBD1. Matching the DNA end better, TRBJ2-7 makes the J call doubtful. Germline loops: CDR1 MNHEY, CDR2 SMNVEV (reference sequence). This CDR3 contains 13 residues. DNA of the CDR3: TGTGCCAGCGGTTTGGACAGGCCCTACGAGCAGTACTTC. This gives the protein CASGLDRPYEQYF.

This rearrangement joins TRBV20-1 to TRBJ1-2; no reliable D call. The CDR3 loop spans 11 amino acids. Trimming took 5 bases from V and 5 from J, leaving 9 bases between them. Per germline, CDR1 DFQATT and CDR2 SNEGSKA (reference sequence). CDR3 coding DNA: TGCAGTGCTCGATCGATTTATGGCTACACCTTC. It is translated as CSARSIYGYTF.

The chain uses TRBV5-6 and TRBJ1-2; D perhaps matches TRBD1 (6 bases). Germline CDR1 is SGHDT and CDR2 is YYEEEE. Trimming took off 0 bases at V and 6 bases at J, with 9 bases between the two ends. The CDR3 sequence is 13 residues long. The CDR3 loop is CASSLDREDGYTF. CDR3 DNA: TGTGCCAGCAGCTTGGACAGGGAAGATGGCTACACCTTC.

This clone was seen more than once but under ten times. The chain recombines TRBV6-1 with TRBJ1-5; D is unclear. This CDR3 comprises 12 residues. CDR1 and CDR2 from the germline V gene are MNHNS and SASEGT. Trimming cost V 5 bases and J 9 bases, with 11 bases left between them. The CDR3 nucleotides read TGTGCCAGCAGTTTCCGCCAAGGGCCCCAGCATTTT. It is translated as CASSFRQGPQHF.

This CDR3 is CASSLQQEDYGYTF. CDR3 coding DNA: TGTGCCAGCAGTTTACAACAGGAAGACTATGGCTACACCTTC. V and J are TRBV28 and TRBJ1-2; weak D call: TRBD1 (5 bases). This CDR3 contains 14 residues. CDR1 is MDHEN and CDR2 is SYDVKM in the germline V gene. V was cut by 2 bases and J by 3 bases, with 10 bases left in between.

The rearrangement links TRBV2 to TRBJ2-7; D gene ambiguous. Germline CDR1 is SNHLY and CDR2 is FYNNEI. With 5 bases removed from V and 6 bases from J, the gap between germline ends came to 14 bases. The CDR3 has 13 amino acids. The CDR3 bases are TGTGCCAGCAGTATCCGGACCGTTACCGAGCAGTACTTC. The encoded protein is CASSIRTVTEQYF. The whole variable domain, filled in from reference TRBV2 and TRBJ2-7, reads EPEVTQTPSHQVTQMGQEVILRCVPISNHLYFYWYRQILGQKVEFLVSFYNNEISEKSEIFDDQFSVERPDGSNFTLKIRSTKLEDSAMYFCASSIRTVTEQYFGPGTRLTVT.

Details on this clone: This likely comes from a read error, as the CDR3 has no conserved phenylalanine or tryptophan at its end. The DNA is left out, because the CDR3 cannot be placed on it with certainty; the CDR3 is given as TCRdb lists it. The gene calls are TRBV10-3 and TRBJ2-7; the table calls TRBD1, which could not be checked here. The germline V gene encodes CDR1 ENHRY and CDR2 SYGVKD. With termini counted, the CDR3 has 13 amino acids. The CDR3 sequence is CAISESRQGDALL.

This clone has just one count. The chain joins TRBV29-1 to TRBJ1-2; 10 nucleotides align to TRBD1. Looked up from germline, CDR1 is SQVTM and CDR2 is ANQGSEA. Unmatched junction bases numbered 11, after V lost 6 bases and J lost 13 bases. The CDR3 is 12 amino acids. The CDR3 sequence: CSVPGLGQGSTF. For the CDR3, the DNA is TGCAGCGTCCCCGGGCTGGGACAGGGGTCCACCTTC. Complete variable domain (other parts from reference TRBV29-1 and TRBJ1-2): SAVISQKPSRDICQRGTSLTIQCQVDSQVTMMFWYRQQPGQSLTLIATANQGSEATYESGFVIDKFPISRPNLTFSTLTVSNMSPEDSSIYLCSVPGLGQGSTFGSGTRLTVV.

This clone was picked up one time. The rearrangement links TRBV25-1 to TRBJ1-5, with 7 bases fitting TRBD1. J lost 6 bases, V lost 4 bases, and 6 bases had no gene match. CDR3 length: 14 residues. CDR1 and CDR2 from the germline V gene are MGHDK and SYGVNS. As DNA, the CDR3 is TGTGCCAGCAGTGTAAGTGACAGGGTTCAGCCCCAGCATTTT. Amino acid sequence: CASSVSDRVQPQHF.

This sequence joins TRBV30 and TRBJ1-1; possibly TRBD1 for D (5 bases). Trimming pared 2 bases from V and 6 bases from J, leaving 16 bases between. Germline assignment: CDR1 GTSNPN and CDR2 SVGIG (reference sequence). The CDR3 spans 14 residues. The CDR3 DNA reads as TGTGCCTGGAGTCTAATCCGGGGGGACGCTGAAGCTTTCTTT. As protein: CAWSLIRGDAEAFF.

This rearrangement joins TRBV19 to TRBJ2-5; a weak D match, TRBD2 (6 bases). The CDR3 sequence is 14 residues long. CDR1 and CDR2 (germline): LNHDA, SQIVND (reference sequence). The V end was cut by 3 bases, the J end by 3 bases, with 11 bases between. CDR3 nucleotides: TGTGCCAGTAGTATCGGGGGAGTGGAAGAGACCCAGTACTTC. Its translation is CASSIGGVEETQYF. The entire variable domain, with the rest obtained from reference TRBV19 and TRBJ2-5, is as follows: DGGITQSPKYLFRKEGQNVTLSCEQNLNHDAMYWYRQDPGQGLRLIYYSQIVNDFQKGDIAEGYSVSREKKESFPLTVTSAQKNPTAFYLCASSIGGVEETQYFGPGTRLLVL.

This chain connects TRBV6-1 to TRBJ1-3, with D possibly TRBD1 on 5 matching bases. The CDR3 is 15 residues long. With 5 bases removed from V and 0 bases from J, the gap between germline ends came to 11 bases. Germline loops: CDR1 MNHNS, CDR2 SASEGT. The CDR3 DNA reads TGTGCCAGCAGTCTCGACAGTTTCTCTGGAAACACCATATATTTT. Its translation is CASSLDSFSGNTIYF.

This sequence joins TRBV27 and TRBJ2-2; D remains ambiguous. Trimming stripped 4 bases from V and 5 bases from J, with 5 bases between. The CDR3 length is 12 residues. Germline V gene sequence: CDR1 MNHEY, CDR2 SMNVEV (reference sequence). CDR3 protein: CASSSPTGELFF. In DNA, the CDR3 is TGTGCCAGCAGTTCCCCAACCGGGGAGCTGTTTTTT.

A single count supports this clone. The V call is TRBV5-6, the J call TRBJ2-2; D gene ambiguous. From germline, CDR1 is SGHDT and CDR2 YYEEEE. Trimming took 4 bases from V and 5 from J, leaving 15 bases between them. The CDR3 runs 15 residues. CDR3 bases: TGTGCCAGCAGCACCAGGACGTCAATAACCGGGGAGCTGTTTTTT. Encoded protein: CASSTRTSITGELFF.

This chain connects TRBV5-1 to TRBJ2-5; 9 bases align to TRBD1. The CDR3 is 13 residues long. The trim removed 4 bases at V and 3 bases at J, leaving 1 base unmatched. Germline CDR1 reads SGHRS; CDR2 reads YFSETQ. CDR3 bases: TGCGCCAGCAGCGGGGACAGGGAAGAGACCCAGTACTTC. It encodes CASSGDREETQYF.

This clone was seen more than once but under ten times. V usage is TRBV4-1 and J usage is TRBJ1-2; no definite D call. CDR3 size: 15 residues. In germline, CDR1 is MGHRA, CDR2 YSYEKL. Trimming left V 4 bases short and J 2 bases short, with 14 bases between. Here the CDR3 reads CASSRLWAQNYGYTF. Written as DNA, the CDR3 is TGCGCCAGCAGCCGGCTATGGGCCCAGAACTATGGCTACACCTTC.

The chain couples TRBV7-2 to TRBJ2-7, with D uncertain. CDR3 size: 14 residues. V dropped 0 bases and J dropped 7 bases, with 13 bases sitting between them. The germline V gene has CDR1 SGHTA and CDR2 FQGNSA. Written as DNA, the CDR3 is TGTGCCAGCAGCTTAGCAGCCCTTCGAAAGGAGCAGTACTTC. Translating it yields CASSLAALRKEQYF.

This rearrangement joins TRBV30 to TRBJ1-4; no firm D call. This CDR3 comprises 13 residues. The V end lost 1 base, the J end lost 6 bases, and 9 bases lay between the germline ends. Germline V CDR1 and CDR2: GTSNPN, SVGIG (reference sequence). In nucleotides, the CDR3 is TGTGCCTGGAGTGGGCCGGTGGATGAAAAACTGTTTTTT. Protein: CAWSGPVDEKLFF.

The chain joins TRBV4-3 to TRBJ2-3, with D possibly called TRBD1 or TRBD2 (5 bases each). The CDR3 sequence is 15 residues long. V was pared by 0 bases and J by 0 bases, with 7 bases between. Germline V gene sequence: CDR1 LGHNA, CDR2 YSLEER. DNA for the CDR3: TGCGCCAGCAGCCAAGACGGGGCTAGCACAGATACGCAGTATTTT. It codes for CASSQDGASTDTQYF.

This sequence joins TRBV20-1 and TRBJ2-5; D is ambiguous. The last part of the DNA fits TRBJ2-7 better; the J call may be wrong. This CDR3 comprises 11 residues. CDR1 and CDR2 (germline): DFQATT, SNEGSKA (reference sequence). The CDR3 DNA is TGCAGTGCTAGCCCGGAGTACGAGCAGTACTTC. Its protein product is CSASPEYEQYF.

This rearrangement joins TRBV27 to TRBJ1-1, with D perhaps matching TRBD1 (6 bases). The V gene's germline CDR1 is MNHEY and CDR2 SMNVEV (reference sequence). Trimming removed 0 bases from V and 3 bases from J, with 11 bases in between. There are 15 residues in the CDR3. Written as DNA, the CDR3 is TGTGCCAGCAGTTTATCGAGGGGGTCGGACACTGAAGCTTTCTTT. Translation: CASSLSRGSDTEAFF.

J is TRBJ2-1 and V is TRBV30; 11 nucleotides line up with TRBD2. The CDR3 totals 14 residues. V shed 3 bases and J 7 bases; nucleotides not matched to a gene: 5. Germline V CDR1 and CDR2: GTSNPN, SVGIG (reference sequence). The CDR3 reads CAWSPSGRLNEQFF. CDR3 nucleotide sequence: TGTGCCTGGAGCCCTAGCGGGAGGTTGAATGAGCAGTTCTTC.

The rearrangement links TRBV4-3 to TRBJ2-7; a weak D match, TRBD1 (5 bases). The CDR3 runs to 13 residues. Germline-derived CDR1 and CDR2 are LGHNA and YSLEER. Deletions cut 1 base from V and 3 bases from J, with 7 bases between. CDR3: CASSQGTGYEQYF. Here the CDR3 DNA reads TGCGCCAGCAGCCAAGGCACAGGCTACGAGCAGTACTTC.

This chain joins TRBV6-5 and TRBJ2-7, with no clear D. V dropped 1 base and J dropped 2 bases, with 12 bases sitting between them. The CDR3 runs 15 residues. Per the germline V gene, CDR1 is MNHEY and CDR2 is SVGAGI. The CDR3 region is CASSYWAVETYEQYF. For the CDR3, the DNA is TGTGCCAGCAGTTACTGGGCGGTGGAAACCTACGAGCAGTACTTC.

This clone was counted a few times. This chain links TRBV5-4 with TRBJ2-5, with 13 positions matching TRBD2. The CDR3 runs 17 residues. V shed 4 bases and J 5 bases; nucleotides not matched to a gene: 11. Germline V gene lookup returns CDR1 SGHNT and CDR2 YYREEE (reference sequence). For the CDR3, the DNA is TGTGCCAGCAGCCACCACGGACTAGCGGGAGAAGGCGAGACCCAGTACTTC. Amino acids: CASSHHGLAGEGETQYF.

Only one count was recorded for this clone. The chain employs TRBV19 and TRBJ1-5; a weak D match, TRBD1 (5 bases). Looked up from germline, CDR1 is LNHDA and CDR2 is SQIVND (reference sequence). The V and J ends lost 5 bases and 3 bases respectively, with 14 bases between them. The CDR3 is 15 amino acids. For the CDR3, the DNA is TGTGCCAGTAGTCTAGGCAGGGCTCTCAATCAGCCCCAGCATTTT. Its translation: CASSLGRALNQPQHF.

The CDR3 DNA sequence: TGTGCCAGCAGCTTAGAGGGCGACCCATCCTACGAGCAGTACTTC. Its protein product is CASSLEGDPSYEQYF. This rearrangement joins TRBV7-2 to TRBJ2-7; unclear D gene. The ends were cut back, 1 base at V and 1 base at J, with 11 bases in the middle. From germline, CDR1 is SGHTA and CDR2 FQGNSA. The CDR3 sequence is 15 residues long.